This T cell receptor (beta chain) was retrieved from a study of cytotoxic CD8 clonotypes in ibrutinib-treated CLL. Study-level information: Among the patients, some eleven presented as relapsed/refractory and roughly 14 as treatment-naive; roughly 17 showed unmutated IGHV. Overall study results and limits: Clonality measured at baseline exceeded age-matched healthy donors, tracking circulating CD8+ T-cell counts. Public clonotypes were uncommon and contracted or stayed stable on treatment.

The data were produced by immunoSEQ multiplex PCR, yet TCRdb's version contains in-frame clones alone and is incomplete. The profile shows around 310,000 clones, approximately 80% of them singletons. To note about this clone: Antigen specificity is unknown.

The CDR3 has 14 amino acids. Per germline, CDR1 SGHNT and CDR2 YYREEE (reference sequence). Trimming stripped 4 bases from V and 11 bases from J, with 19 bases between. The source of roughly 1.9 micrograms of genomic DNA for TCR beta libraries was cryopreserved PBMCs. Here the sequenced sample was PBMCs, taken before ibrutinib treatment. This sequence was found in a human donor with chronic lymphocytic leukemia. The rearrangement joins TRBV5-4 to TRBJ1-5; no definite D call. The CDR3 loop is CASSQDQNSASQHF. CDR3 sequence (DNA): TGTGCCAGCAGCCAGGACCAGAACAGCGCGTCCCAGCATTTT.